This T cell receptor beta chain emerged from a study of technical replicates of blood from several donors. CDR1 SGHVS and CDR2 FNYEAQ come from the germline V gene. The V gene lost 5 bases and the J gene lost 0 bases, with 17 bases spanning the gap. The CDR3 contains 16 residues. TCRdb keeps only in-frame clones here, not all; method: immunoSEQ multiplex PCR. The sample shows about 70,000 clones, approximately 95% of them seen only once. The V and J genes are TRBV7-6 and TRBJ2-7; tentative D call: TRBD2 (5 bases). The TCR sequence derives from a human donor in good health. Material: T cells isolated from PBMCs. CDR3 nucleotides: TGTGCCAGCAGCCCAGCCCGGGGTCGTAGCTCCTACGAGCAGTACTTC. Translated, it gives CASSPARGRSSYEQYF.